The rows below give T cell receptor beta chains drawn from one sample of a study of early T cells in non-severe SARS-CoV-2 infection. TCRdb re-derived calls from the 5' RACE reads in MiXCR, one entry per CDR3 protein. Of some 34,000 distinct CDR3 sequences in the sample, roughly 9.9% were seen once. The sample taken for sequencing was whole blood. These TCRs come from an adult who was a healthcare worker with PCR-confirmed SARS-CoV-2 infection or an uninfected control (not recorded which). Each CDR3 is given with its conserved first and last residue. D genes are given only for firm matches. Clone size is not always given. Where it is, it says once, few, many or a class for expanded clones.

j_call: TRBJ1-2
v_call: TRBV6-5
d_call: -
clone_size: once
cdr3_aa: CASSRHEQGEYGYTF
cdr3_nt: TGTGCCAGCAGTAGACACGAACAGGGAGAATATGGCTACACCTTC

j_call: TRBJ1-2
v_call: TRBV12-3/TRBV12-4
d_call: -
clone_size: many
cdr3_aa: CASSLQGHYGYTF
cdr3_nt: TGTGCCAGCAGTTTACAGGGCCACTATGGCTACACCTTC

j_call: TRBJ1-1
v_call: TRBV29-1
d_call: -
clone_size: many
cdr3_aa: CSVVLKTEAFF
cdr3_nt: TGCAGCGTTGTATTGAAGACTGAAGCTTTCTTT

j_call: TRBJ2-3
v_call: TRBV7-9
d_call: -
clone_size: few
cdr3_aa: CASSIRELDGDTQYF
cdr3_nt: TGTGCCAGCAGCATCCGGGAACTAGATGGAGATACGCAGTATTTT

j_call: TRBJ2-3
v_call: TRBV19
d_call: TRBD1
clone_size: few
cdr3_aa: CASSETGGILDTQYF
cdr3_nt: TGTGCCAGTAGTGAAACAGGGGGCATCCTAGATACGCAGTATTTT

j_call: TRBJ1-6
v_call: TRBV7-9
d_call: TRBD1
clone_size: many
cdr3_aa: CATAGQGGNSPLHF
cdr3_nt: TGTGCCACCGCAGGACAGGGGGGCAATTCACCCCTCCACTTT

j_call: TRBJ2-1
v_call: TRBV30
d_call: TRBD2
clone_size: medium-sized
cdr3_aa: CAWRGTSVDEQFF
cdr3_nt: TGTGCCTGGAGGGGGACTAGCGTCGATGAGCAGTTCTTC

j_call: TRBJ2-1
v_call: TRBV6-5
d_call: -
clone_size: few
cdr3_aa: CASSYSPGHQFF
cdr3_nt: TGTGCCAGCAGTTACTCACCGGGGCATCAGTTCTTC

j_call: TRBJ2-4
v_call: TRBV9
d_call: -
clone_size: many
cdr3_aa: CASSVSGENIQYF
cdr3_nt: TGTGCCAGCAGCGTGTCCGGGGAAAACATTCAGTACTTC

j_call: TRBJ1-2
v_call: TRBV6-2/TRBV6-3
d_call: -
clone_size: many
cdr3_aa: CASGAENYGYTF
cdr3_nt: TGTGCCAGCGGGGCAGAGAACTATGGCTACACCTTC

j_call: TRBJ2-7
v_call: TRBV21-1
d_call: -
clone_size: -
cdr3_aa: CASSNQRELTYEQYF
cdr3_nt: TGTGCCAGCAGCAATCAGAGGGAGTTAACCTACGAGCAGTACTTC

j_call: TRBJ2-7
v_call: TRBV14
d_call: -
clone_size: many
cdr3_aa: CASSQIGTVRGNEQYF
cdr3_nt: TGTGCCAGCAGCCAAATCGGGACGGTTAGGGGAAACGAGCAGTACTTC

j_call: TRBJ1-4
v_call: TRBV10-1
d_call: -
clone_size: few
cdr3_aa: CASSESGAVGTNEKLFF
cdr3_nt: TGCGCCAGCAGTGAGTCCGGAGCTGTAGGGACTAATGAAAAACTGTTTTTT

j_call: TRBJ1-1
v_call: TRBV6-2/TRBV6-3
d_call: -
clone_size: many
cdr3_aa: CASRRPLDLNTEAFF
cdr3_nt: TGTGCCAGCAGACGCCCCCTAGACTTGAACACTGAAGCTTTCTTT

j_call: TRBJ2-5
v_call: TRBV29-1
d_call: -
clone_size: many
cdr3_aa: CSVRDGQETQYF
cdr3_nt: TGCAGCGTGCGGGACGGCCAAGAGACCCAGTACTTC

j_call: TRBJ1-2
v_call: TRBV24-1
d_call: -
clone_size: -
cdr3_aa: CATSRQRTTPSRVLEDYGYTF
cdr3_nt: TGTGCCACCAGTAGGCAACGAACGACCCCTAGTCGGGTTCTAGAGGACTATGGCTACACCTTC

j_call: TRBJ2-2
v_call: TRBV7-9
d_call: -
clone_size: -
cdr3_aa: CASSLALGHTGELFF
cdr3_nt: TGTGCCAGCAGCTTAGCCCTAGGTCACACCGGGGAGCTGTTTTTT

j_call: TRBJ2-2
v_call: TRBV7-6
d_call: -
clone_size: many
cdr3_aa: CASSLNRATGELFF
cdr3_nt: TGTGCCAGCAGCTTAAACAGGGCAACCGGGGAGCTGTTTTTT

j_call: TRBJ1-4
v_call: TRBV7-6
d_call: -
clone_size: many
cdr3_aa: CASSLSVEKLFF
cdr3_nt: TGTGCCAGCAGCCTGTCGGTGGAAAAACTGTTTTTT

j_call: TRBJ2-3
v_call: TRBV18
d_call: -
clone_size: few
cdr3_aa: CASSPNDPDTQYF
cdr3_nt: TGTGCCAGCTCACCGAACGACCCAGATACGCAGTATTTT

j_call: TRBJ2-6
v_call: TRBV27
d_call: -
clone_size: many
cdr3_aa: CASSTAGANVLTF
cdr3_nt: TGTGCCAGCAGTACGGCTGGGGCCAACGTCCTGACTTTC

j_call: TRBJ2-7
v_call: TRBV29-1
d_call: -
clone_size: few
cdr3_aa: CSASGQTYEQYF
cdr3_nt: TGCAGCGCCTCGGGACAAACCTACGAGCAGTACTTC

j_call: TRBJ1-5
v_call: TRBV4-3
d_call: -
clone_size: -
cdr3_aa: CASSLTRDQPQHF
cdr3_nt: TGCGCCAGCAGCCTGACCAGGGATCAGCCCCAGCATTTT

j_call: TRBJ2-1
v_call: TRBV11-3
d_call: -
clone_size: many
cdr3_aa: CASSLSGGNEQFF
cdr3_nt: TGTGCCAGCAGCTTGAGTGGGGGCAATGAGCAGTTCTTC

j_call: TRBJ1-2
v_call: TRBV9
d_call: TRBD1
clone_size: many
cdr3_aa: CASSRRQGAWGYTF
cdr3_nt: TGTGCCAGCAGCAGGCGCCAGGGGGCCTGGGGCTACACCTTC

j_call: TRBJ2-3
v_call: TRBV5-1
d_call: -
clone_size: many
cdr3_aa: CASSWADNTDTQYF
cdr3_nt: TGCGCCAGCAGCTGGGCAGATAACACAGATACGCAGTATTTT

j_call: TRBJ2-1
v_call: TRBV6-4
d_call: -
clone_size: few
cdr3_aa: CASSTSGTSGNEQFF
cdr3_nt: TGTGCCAGCAGTACCTCCGGGACATCGGGTAATGAGCAGTTCTTC

j_call: TRBJ2-1
v_call: TRBV6-2/TRBV6-3
d_call: TRBD2
clone_size: few
cdr3_aa: CASSYLTRGLVVNYNEQFF
cdr3_nt: TGTGCCAGCAGTTACCTTACCCGGGGACTAGTGGTGAACTACAATGAGCAGTTCTTC

j_call: TRBJ2-2
v_call: TRBV30
d_call: -
clone_size: -
cdr3_aa: CAWSGARHRATGELFF
cdr3_nt: TGTGCCTGGAGTGGTGCGCGTCACAGGGCCACCGGGGAGCTGTTTTTT

j_call: TRBJ1-1
v_call: TRBV9
d_call: -
clone_size: few
cdr3_aa: CASSVAGDTEAFF
cdr3_nt: TGTGCCAGCAGCGTAGCGGGGGACACTGAAGCTTTCTTT

j_call: TRBJ2-7
v_call: TRBV10-2
d_call: TRBD2
clone_size: many
cdr3_aa: CASSEFRAAGGEQYF
cdr3_nt: TGCGCCAGCAGTGAGTTCCGGGCCGCGGGGGGCGAGCAGTACTTC

j_call: TRBJ2-2
v_call: TRBV7-7
d_call: -
clone_size: many
cdr3_aa: CASSWDHLTGELFF
cdr3_nt: TGTGCCAGCAGCTGGGACCACCTCACCGGGGAGCTGTTTTTT

j_call: TRBJ2-7
v_call: TRBV6-2/TRBV6-3
d_call: -
clone_size: many
cdr3_aa: CASSSIINYEQYF
cdr3_nt: TGTGCCAGCAGTTCCATCATTAACTACGAGCAGTACTTC

j_call: TRBJ1-6
v_call: TRBV18
d_call: -
clone_size: many
cdr3_aa: CASSLGLDSPLHF
cdr3_nt: TGTGCCAGCTCACTAGGACTTGATTCTCCCCTCCACTTT

j_call: TRBJ2-3
v_call: TRBV29-1
d_call: -
clone_size: many
cdr3_aa: CSVEGRGSNTQYF
cdr3_nt: TGCAGCGTTGAAGGCAGGGGTTCAAATACGCAGTATTTT

j_call: TRBJ1-5
v_call: TRBV6-2/TRBV6-3
d_call: TRBD1
clone_size: -
cdr3_aa: CASRPYRGREGNQPQHF
cdr3_nt: TGTGCCAGCAGACCATACAGGGGGCGCGAGGGCAATCAGCCCCAGCATTTT

j_call: TRBJ1-6
v_call: TRBV12-3/TRBV12-4
d_call: TRBD1
clone_size: many
cdr3_aa: CASSLRHRGSSPLHF
cdr3_nt: TGTGCCAGCAGTTTACGGCACAGGGGAAGTTCACCCCTCCACTTT

j_call: TRBJ1-6
v_call: TRBV20-1
d_call: TRBD1
clone_size: many
cdr3_aa: CSADTGQGGSVLHF
cdr3_nt: TGCAGTGCTGATACAGGACAGGGGGGGTCTGTGCTCCACTTT

j_call: TRBJ1-5
v_call: TRBV12-5
d_call: -
clone_size: -
cdr3_aa: CASGLGPGGQPQHF
cdr3_nt: TGTGCTAGTGGTTTGGGGCCAGGAGGGCAGCCCCAGCATTTT

j_call: TRBJ1-1
v_call: TRBV29-1
d_call: -
clone_size: -
cdr3_aa: CSVRHGNTEAFF
cdr3_nt: TGCAGCGTTCGTCACGGGAACACTGAAGCTTTCTTT

j_call: TRBJ2-7
v_call: TRBV28
d_call: -
clone_size: few
cdr3_aa: CASSTAPGHEQYF
cdr3_nt: TGTGCCAGCAGTACGGCACCTGGCCACGAGCAGTACTTC

j_call: TRBJ2-3
v_call: TRBV5-1
d_call: TRBD1
clone_size: few
cdr3_aa: CASSKGQGGTDTQYF
cdr3_nt: TGCGCCAGCAGCAAGGGACAGGGGGGTACAGATACGCAGTATTTT

j_call: TRBJ2-1
v_call: TRBV3-1
d_call: -
clone_size: many
cdr3_aa: CASSRVGGASYNEQFF
cdr3_nt: TGTGCCAGCAGCCGTGTTGGGGGGGCCTCCTACAATGAGCAGTTCTTC

j_call: TRBJ2-1
v_call: TRBV11-2
d_call: -
clone_size: few
cdr3_aa: CASSLGGAEFF
cdr3_nt: TGTGCCAGCAGCCTTGGGGGGGCCGAGTTCTTC

j_call: TRBJ2-7
v_call: TRBV20-1
d_call: -
clone_size: -
cdr3_aa: CSAPIDYEQYF
cdr3_nt: TGCAGTGCTCCTATAGATTACGAGCAGTACTTC

j_call: TRBJ1-2
v_call: TRBV4-3
d_call: -
clone_size: many
cdr3_aa: CASSQEGAANYGYTF
cdr3_nt: TGCGCCAGCAGCCAAGAAGGTGCAGCTAACTATGGCTACACCTTC

j_call: TRBJ2-3
v_call: TRBV29-1
d_call: -
clone_size: -
cdr3_aa: CSVVEFYSTDTQYF
cdr3_nt: TGCAGCGTTGTCGAGTTTTATAGCACAGATACGCAGTATTTT

j_call: TRBJ2-6
v_call: TRBV6-1
d_call: TRBD1
clone_size: many
cdr3_aa: CASTRGQGTGANVLTF
cdr3_nt: TGTGCCAGCACCAGAGGACAGGGAACTGGGGCCAACGTCCTGACTTTC

j_call: TRBJ2-1
v_call: TRBV6-5
d_call: -
clone_size: many
cdr3_aa: CASSYWGAPNEQFF
cdr3_nt: TGTGCCAGCAGTTACTGGGGGGCCCCCAATGAGCAGTTCTTC

j_call: TRBJ1-4
v_call: TRBV20-1
d_call: -
clone_size: many
cdr3_aa: CSARRPRTSEKLFF
cdr3_nt: TGCAGTGCTCGTCGCCCACGGACCTCCGAAAAACTGTTTTTT

j_call: TRBJ2-1
v_call: TRBV20-1
d_call: -
clone_size: -
cdr3_aa: CSAIWRGYEQFF
cdr3_nt: TGCAGTGCTATATGGCGGGGCTATGAGCAGTTCTTC

j_call: TRBJ2-1
v_call: TRBV4-3
d_call: TRBD1
clone_size: many
cdr3_aa: CASSQDGTVAYNEQFF
cdr3_nt: TGCGCCAGCAGCCAAGATGGGACAGTCGCCTACAATGAGCAGTTCTTC

j_call: TRBJ2-1
v_call: TRBV18
d_call: TRBD2
clone_size: many
cdr3_aa: CASSPRTSGYNEQFF
cdr3_nt: TGTGCCAGCTCACCAAGAACTAGCGGATACAATGAGCAGTTCTTC

j_call: TRBJ2-7
v_call: TRBV20-1
d_call: TRBD1
clone_size: few
cdr3_aa: CSAETGNRYEQYF
cdr3_nt: TGCAGTGCGGAGACAGGGAATCGCTACGAGCAGTACTTC

j_call: TRBJ1-4
v_call: TRBV7-9
d_call: TRBD1
clone_size: -
cdr3_aa: CASSLPGGDEKLFF
cdr3_nt: TGTGCCAGCAGCTTACCAGGGGGCGATGAAAAACTGTTTTTT